This record looks at one TCR beta chain sequence and its context. These data come from a study of immune evolution from preneoplasia to lung adenocarcinoma. Across the study: HLA loss of heterozygosity: 6% to 7.5% AIS, around 16% MIA, about 31% ADC, none AAH.

The assay was immunoSEQ multiplex PCR, and TCRdb's table has in-frame clones only and misses some. Here the sample spans 6,500 to 10,000 clones, roughly 79% being singletons. The CDR3 covers 13 residues. Trimming cost V 8 bases and J 5 bases, with 15 bases left between them. Germline V CDR1 and CDR2: ENHRY, SYGVKD. The V and J genes are TRBV10-3 and TRBJ1-2; tentative D call: TRBD1 (6 bases). The sequenced sample consisted of FFPE invasive lung adenocarcinoma tissue. The origin of this receptor is a person aged 45 to 59 with lung adenocarcinoma. The CDR3 nucleotides read TGTGCCATCGGACAGAACACCGTTTATGGCTACACCTTC. Translation gives CAIGQNTVYGYTF.